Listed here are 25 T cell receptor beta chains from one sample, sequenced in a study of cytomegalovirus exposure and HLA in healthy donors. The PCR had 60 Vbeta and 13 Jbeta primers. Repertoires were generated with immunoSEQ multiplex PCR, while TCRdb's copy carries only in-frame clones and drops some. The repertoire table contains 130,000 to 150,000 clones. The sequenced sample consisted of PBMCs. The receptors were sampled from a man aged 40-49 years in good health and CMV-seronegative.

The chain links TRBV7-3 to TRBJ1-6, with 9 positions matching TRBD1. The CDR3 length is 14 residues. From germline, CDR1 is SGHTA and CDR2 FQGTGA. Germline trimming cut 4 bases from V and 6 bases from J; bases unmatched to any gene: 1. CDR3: CASSSTGGNSPLHF. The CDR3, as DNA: TGTGCCAGCAGCTCGACAGGGGGTAATTCACCCCTCCACTTT.

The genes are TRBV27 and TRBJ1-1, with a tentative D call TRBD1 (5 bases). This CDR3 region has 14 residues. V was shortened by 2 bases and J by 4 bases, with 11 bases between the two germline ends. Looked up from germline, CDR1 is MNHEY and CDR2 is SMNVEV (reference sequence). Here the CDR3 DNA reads TGTGCCAGCAGTTTAGGGGGGTTACGCACTGAAGCTTTCTTT. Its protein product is CASSLGGLRTEAFF.

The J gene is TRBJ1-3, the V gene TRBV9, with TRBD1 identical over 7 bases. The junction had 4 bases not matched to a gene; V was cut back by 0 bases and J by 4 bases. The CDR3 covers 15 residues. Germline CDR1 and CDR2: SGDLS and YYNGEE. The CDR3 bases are TGTGCCAGCAGCGTAGAGGGGGCGCGGGGAAACACCATATATTTT. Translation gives CASSVEGARGNTIYF.

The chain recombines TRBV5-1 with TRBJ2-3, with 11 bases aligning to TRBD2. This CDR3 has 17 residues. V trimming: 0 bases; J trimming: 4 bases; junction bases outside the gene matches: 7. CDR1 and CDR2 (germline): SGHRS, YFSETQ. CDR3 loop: CASSLAVAGGPADTQYF. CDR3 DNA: TGCGCCAGCAGCTTGGCGGTAGCGGGGGGGCCCGCAGATACGCAGTATTTT.

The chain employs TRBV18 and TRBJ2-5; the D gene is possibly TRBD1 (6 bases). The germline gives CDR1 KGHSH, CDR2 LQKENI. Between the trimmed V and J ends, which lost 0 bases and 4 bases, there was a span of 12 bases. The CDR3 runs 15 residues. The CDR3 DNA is TGTGCCAGCTCACCACCGAACAGGGAGTTAGAGACCCAGTACTTC. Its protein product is CASSPPNRELETQYF.

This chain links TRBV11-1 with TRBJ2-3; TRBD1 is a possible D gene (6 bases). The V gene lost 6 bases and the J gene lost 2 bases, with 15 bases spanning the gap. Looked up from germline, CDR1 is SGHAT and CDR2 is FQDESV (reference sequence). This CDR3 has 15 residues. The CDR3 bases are TGTGCCAGCAGTTTTGTTGGGGGCTCCACAGATACGCAGTATTTT. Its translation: CASSFVGGSTDTQYF.

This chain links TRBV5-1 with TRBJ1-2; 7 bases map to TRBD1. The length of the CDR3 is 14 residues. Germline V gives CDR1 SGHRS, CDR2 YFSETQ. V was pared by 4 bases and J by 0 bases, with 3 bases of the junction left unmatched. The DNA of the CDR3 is TGCGCCAGCAGCCCCGGACAGGCTAACTATGGCTACACCTTC. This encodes CASSPGQANYGYTF.

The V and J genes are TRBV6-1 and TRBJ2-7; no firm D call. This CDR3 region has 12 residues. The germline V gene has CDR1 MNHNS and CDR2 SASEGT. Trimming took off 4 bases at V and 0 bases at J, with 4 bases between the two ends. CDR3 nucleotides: TGTGCCAGCAGTGCCAACTCCTACGAGCAGTACTTC. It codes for CASSANSYEQYF.

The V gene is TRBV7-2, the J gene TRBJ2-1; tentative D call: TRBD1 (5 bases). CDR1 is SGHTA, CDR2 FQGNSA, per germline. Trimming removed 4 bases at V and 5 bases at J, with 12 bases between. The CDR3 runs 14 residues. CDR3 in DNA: TGTGCCAGCAGCTCCCAGGGTACCCACAATGAGCAGTTCTTC. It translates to CASSSQGTHNEQFF.

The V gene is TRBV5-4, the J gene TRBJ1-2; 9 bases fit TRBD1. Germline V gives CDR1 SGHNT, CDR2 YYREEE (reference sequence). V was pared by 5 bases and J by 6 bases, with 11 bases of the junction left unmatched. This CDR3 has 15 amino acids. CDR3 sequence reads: CASRAGTGRAHGYTF. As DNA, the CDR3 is TGTGCCAGCAGGGCCGGGACAGGGAGAGCTCATGGCTACACCTTC.

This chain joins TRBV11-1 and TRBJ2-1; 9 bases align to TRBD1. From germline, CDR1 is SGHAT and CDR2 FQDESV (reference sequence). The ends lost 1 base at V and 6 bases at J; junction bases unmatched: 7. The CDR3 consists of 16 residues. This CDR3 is CASSLEDRGYGNEQFF. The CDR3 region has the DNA TGTGCCAGCAGCTTAGAAGACAGGGGGTATGGCAATGAGCAGTTCTTC.

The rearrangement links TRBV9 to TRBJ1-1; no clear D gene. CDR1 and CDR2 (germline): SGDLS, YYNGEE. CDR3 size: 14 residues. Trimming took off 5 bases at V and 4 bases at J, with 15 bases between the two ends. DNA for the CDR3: TGTGCCAGCAGTTTAGACGGGATTAGCACTGAAGCTTTCTTT. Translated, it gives CASSLDGISTEAFF.

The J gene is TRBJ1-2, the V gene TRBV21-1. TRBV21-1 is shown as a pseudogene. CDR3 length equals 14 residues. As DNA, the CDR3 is TGTGCCAGCAGCATTGGAGGGGCCGACTATGGCTACACCTTC. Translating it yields CASSIGGADYGYTF.

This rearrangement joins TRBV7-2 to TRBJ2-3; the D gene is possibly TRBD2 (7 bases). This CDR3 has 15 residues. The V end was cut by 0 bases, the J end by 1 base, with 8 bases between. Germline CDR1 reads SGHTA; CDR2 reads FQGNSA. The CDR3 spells CASSLAGGRTDTQYF. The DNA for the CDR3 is TGTGCCAGCAGCTTAGCGGGGGGGCGCACAGATACGCAGTATTTT.

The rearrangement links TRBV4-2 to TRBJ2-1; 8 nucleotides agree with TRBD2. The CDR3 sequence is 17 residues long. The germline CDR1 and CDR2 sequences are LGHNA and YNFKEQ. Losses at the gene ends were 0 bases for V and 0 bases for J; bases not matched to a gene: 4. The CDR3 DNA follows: TGTGCCAGCAGCCAAGAACCCAGCGGGGGCTCCTACAATGAGCAGTTCTTC. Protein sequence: CASSQEPSGGSYNEQFF.

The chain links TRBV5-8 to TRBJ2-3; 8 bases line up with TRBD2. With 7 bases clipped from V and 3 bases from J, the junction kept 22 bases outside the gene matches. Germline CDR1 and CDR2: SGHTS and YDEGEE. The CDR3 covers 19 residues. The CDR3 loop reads CASPRALVLGLAGTDTQYF. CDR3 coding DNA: TGTGCCAGCCCGAGAGCCCTAGTGCTCGGACTAGCCGGAACAGATACGCAGTATTTT. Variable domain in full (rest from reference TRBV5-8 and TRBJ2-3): EAGVTQSPTHLIKTRGQQATLRCSPISGHTSVYWYQQALGLGLQFLLWYDEGEERNRGNFPPRFSGRQFPNYSSELNVNALELEDSALYLCASPRALVLGLAGTDTQYFGPGTRLTVL.

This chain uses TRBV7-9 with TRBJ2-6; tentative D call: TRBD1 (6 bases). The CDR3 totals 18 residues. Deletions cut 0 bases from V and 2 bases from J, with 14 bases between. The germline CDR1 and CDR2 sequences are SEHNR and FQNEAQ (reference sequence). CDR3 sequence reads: CASSLASTGSAGANVLTF. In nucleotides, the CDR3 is TGTGCCAGCAGCTTAGCGTCAACAGGGAGTGCTGGGGCCAACGTCCTGACTTTC. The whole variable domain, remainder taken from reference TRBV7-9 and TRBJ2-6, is DTGVSQNPRHKITKRGQNVTFRCDPISEHNRLYWYRQTLGQGPEFLTYFQNEAQLEKSRLLSDRFSAERPKGSFSTLEIQRTEQGDSAMYLCASSLASTGSAGANVLTFGAGSRLTVL.

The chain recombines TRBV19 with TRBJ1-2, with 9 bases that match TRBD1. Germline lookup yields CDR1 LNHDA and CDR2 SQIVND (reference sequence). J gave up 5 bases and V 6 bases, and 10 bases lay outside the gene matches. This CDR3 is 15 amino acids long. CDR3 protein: CASSLGQGISYGYTF. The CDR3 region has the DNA TGTGCCAGTAGCTTGGGACAGGGAATAAGTTATGGCTACACCTTC.

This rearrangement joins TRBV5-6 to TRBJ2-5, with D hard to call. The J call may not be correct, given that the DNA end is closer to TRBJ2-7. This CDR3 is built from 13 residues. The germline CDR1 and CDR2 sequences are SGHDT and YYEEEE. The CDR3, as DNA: TGTGCCAGCAGCTTGGGAGGCCCCTACGAGCAGTACTTC. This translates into CASSLGGPYEQYF.

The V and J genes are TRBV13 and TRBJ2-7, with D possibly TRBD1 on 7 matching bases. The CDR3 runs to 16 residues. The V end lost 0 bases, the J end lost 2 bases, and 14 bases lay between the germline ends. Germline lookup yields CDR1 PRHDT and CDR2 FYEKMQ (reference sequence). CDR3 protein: CASSLGSRGVTYEQYF. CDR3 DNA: TGTGCCAGCAGCTTAGGTAGCAGGGGGGTAACCTACGAGCAGTACTTC.

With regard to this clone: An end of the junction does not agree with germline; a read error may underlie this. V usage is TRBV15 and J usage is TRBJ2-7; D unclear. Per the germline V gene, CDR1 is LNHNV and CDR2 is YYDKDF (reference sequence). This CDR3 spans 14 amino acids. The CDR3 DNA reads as TGTGCCACCAGCACACAGACCGCATCCTACGAGCAGTATTTC. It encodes CATSTQTASYEQYF.

CDR3 nucleotides: TGCGCCAGCAGCTTTGGGACTATCTACGAGCAGTACTTC. It is translated as CASSFGTIYEQYF. The V and J genes are TRBV5-1 and TRBJ2-7; 7 nucleotides line up with TRBD2. This CDR3 has 13 amino acids. Trimming took 2 bases from V and 3 from J; bases not matched to a gene: 2. Germline CDR1 reads SGHRS; CDR2 reads YFSETQ.

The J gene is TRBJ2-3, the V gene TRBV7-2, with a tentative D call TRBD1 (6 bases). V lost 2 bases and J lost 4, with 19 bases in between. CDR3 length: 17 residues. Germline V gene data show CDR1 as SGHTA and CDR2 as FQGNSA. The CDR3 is CASSLNLAGVSPDTQYF. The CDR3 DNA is TGTGCCAGCAGCTTAAACTTGGCAGGGGTTAGCCCAGATACGCAGTATTTT. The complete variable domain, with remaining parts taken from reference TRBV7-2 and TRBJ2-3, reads GAGVSQSPSNKVTEKGKDVELRCDPISGHTALYWYRQSLGQGLEFLIYFQGNSAPDKSGLPSDRFSAERTGGSVSTLTIQRTQQEDSAVYLCASSLNLAGVSPDTQYFGPGTRLTVL.

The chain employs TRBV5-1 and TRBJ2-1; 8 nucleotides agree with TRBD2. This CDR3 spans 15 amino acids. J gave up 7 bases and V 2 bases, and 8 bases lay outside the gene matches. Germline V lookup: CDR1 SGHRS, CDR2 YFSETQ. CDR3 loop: CASSFSGERMNEQFF. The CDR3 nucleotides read TGCGCCAGCAGCTTTAGCGGGGAGCGAATGAATGAGCAGTTCTTC.

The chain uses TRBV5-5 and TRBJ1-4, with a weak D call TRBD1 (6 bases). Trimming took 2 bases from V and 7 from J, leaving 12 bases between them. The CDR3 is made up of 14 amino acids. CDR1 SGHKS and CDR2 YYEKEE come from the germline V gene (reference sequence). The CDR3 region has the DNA TGTGCCAGCAGCTTTGGGGGGGACATTGAAAAACTGTTTTTT. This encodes CASSFGGDIEKLFF. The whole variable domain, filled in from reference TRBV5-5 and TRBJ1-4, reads DAGVTQSPTHLIKTRGQQVTLRCSPISGHKSVSWYQQVLGQGPQFIFQYYEKEERGRGNFPDRFSARQFPNYSSELNVNALLLGDSALYLCASSFGGDIEKLFFGSGTQLSVL.